This T cell receptor (beta chain) came from a study of blood T cell repertoires in COVID-19. Study-wide context: The United States, Italy and Spain supplied acute and convalescent COVID-19 samples.

The CDR3 runs 18 residues. Germline V gene data show CDR1 as MGHDK and CDR2 as SYGVNS. V lost 3 bases and J 2 bases, leaving 20 bases between the germline ends. TCRdb's table, derived via immunoSEQ multiplex PCR, lists solely in-frame clones and lacks some. The repertoire has some 190,000 clones, 80% of them found once; the top ten carry 13% to 15%. Individuals drawn from 24 US areas were roughly 18 to 95 years old. Clinical history reported by participants formed the basis on which cohorts were assigned. J is TRBJ2-4 and V is TRBV25-1, with D possibly TRBD2 on 5 matching bases. The clonotype was recovered from a man aged 55 to 70 who had been exposed to COVID-19. Source material: PBMCs or T cells enriched from blood (not recorded which). This CDR3 reads CASSDETRGAASKNIQYF. CDR3 nucleotide sequence: TGTGCCAGCAGTGATGAAACCCGGGGTGCGGCGTCCAAAAACATTCAGTACTTC.